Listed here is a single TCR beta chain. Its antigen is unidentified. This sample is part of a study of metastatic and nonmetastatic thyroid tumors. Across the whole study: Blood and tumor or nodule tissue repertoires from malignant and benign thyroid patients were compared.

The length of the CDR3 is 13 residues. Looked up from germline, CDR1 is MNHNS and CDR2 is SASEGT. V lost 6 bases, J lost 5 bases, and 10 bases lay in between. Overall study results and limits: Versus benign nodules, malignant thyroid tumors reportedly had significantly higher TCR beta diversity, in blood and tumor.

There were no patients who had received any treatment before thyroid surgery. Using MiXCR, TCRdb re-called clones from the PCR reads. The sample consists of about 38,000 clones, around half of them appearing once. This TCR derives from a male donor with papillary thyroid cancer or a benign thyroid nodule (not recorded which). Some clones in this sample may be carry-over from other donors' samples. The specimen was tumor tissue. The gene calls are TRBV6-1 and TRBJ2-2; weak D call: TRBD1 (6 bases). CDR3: CASSSGETGELFF. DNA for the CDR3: TGTGCCAGCAGCTCAGGGGAGACCGGGGAGCTGTTTTTT.